This T cell receptor beta chain was profiled in a study of CD8 T cells in ankylosing spondylitis. Broader study findings: Earlier literature documents some of the motif variants in reactive arthritis synovial fluid and blood. In ankylosing spondylitis patients, matched synovial fluid reportedly showed significant enrichment of disease-linked clones. Roughly eight highly homologous variants made up a TCR beta motif that seemed to typify ankylosing spondylitis blood.

As the method for making TCR beta libraries, quantitative 5'-RACE with molecular barcodes was used. MiXCR, run by TCRdb on the 5' RACE reads, gives a single entry per CDR3 protein. The sample carries roughly 250,000 distinct CDR3 sequences, over 8.5% recorded once. This clonotype was observed many times. Its target is unknown. This TCR was recovered from a male donor with ankylosing spondylitis or in good health (not recorded which). Sequences were obtained from blood, either unsorted or a sorted T cell fraction (not recorded which).

CDR3 bases: TGTGCCAGCAGTGCGCTGACAGCCTACTATGGCTACACCTTC. Amino acid sequence: CASSALTAYYGYTF. The gene calls are TRBV28 and TRBJ1-2; a possible D gene is TRBD1 (5 bases). The CDR3 has 14 amino acids. The germline gives CDR1 MDHEN, CDR2 SYDVKM. The V end lost 5 bases, the J end lost 3 bases, and 13 bases lay between the germline ends.